The clone carrying this T cell receptor (beta chain) was observed a single time. Its antigen is not identified. V was shortened by 0 bases and J by 4 bases, with 9 bases between the two germline ends. The CDR3 is 15 residues long. Germline values: CDR1 LGHNA, CDR2 YSLEER. This entry belongs to a study of blood T cells in healthy people across ages. A second about 7 to 11 cycle PCR used barcoded and J-beta primers. TCRdb re-analysed the 5' RACE reads in MiXCR, keeping a single row per CDR3 protein. The data contain about 780,000 distinct CDR3 sequences, about 59% of them singletons. Points from the study as a whole: Diversity was higher, and naive CD4+ cells more numerous, in long-lived donors than in aged donors. Estimates of diversity drawn from one million T cells were considered underestimates. Measured against age, TCR beta diversity per million T cells decreased in a roughly linear manner. A strong correlation was found between TCR beta diversity and the percentage of naive T cells.

The rearrangement joins TRBV4-3 to TRBJ1-4, with D possibly being TRBD1 (5 bases). The TCR sequence derives from a man younger than 40 in good health. The sequenced sample was blood. DNA of the CDR3: TGCGCCAGCAGCCAAGACAGGGACGTTAATGAAAAACTGTTTTTT. Translation gives CASSQDRDVNEKLFF.